This T cell receptor beta chain derives from a study of T-cell memory formation after mild COVID-19. The CDR3 has 14 amino acids. In germline, CDR1 is MNHEY, CDR2 SVGEGT. The V gene lost 7 bases and the J gene lost 3 bases, with 15 bases spanning the gap. TCRdb re-called the 5' RACE reads with MiXCR, one entry per CDR3 protein. The sample records around 100,000 distinct CDR3 sequences, roughly 11% being singletons. This receptor was taken from a man aged 18 to 30 who had mild COVID-19 (a few samples of this study predate the infection). Cell type and time point are not known. The chain recombines TRBV6-2 or TRBV6-3 with TRBJ1-2; tentative D call: TRBD1 (5 bases). The sequenced material came from PBMCs or a T cell subset sorted from them (not recorded which). CDR3 protein: CASILPGLYYGYTF. The CDR3 DNA reads TGTGCCAGCATTTTACCGGGACTGTACTATGGCTACACCTTC.